The present T cell receptor (beta chain) was sequenced within a study of human T cells and chemical hapten exposure. Only a few counts were recorded for this clonotype. Its matching antigen is unknown. The time point denotes: patch test 3, about 24 weeks after DPC sensitization. The treatment denotes: therapeutic diphenylcyclopropenone sensitization with weekly scalp DPC. What the library attached to individual cDNA molecules were unique molecular identifiers. TCRdb re-derived calls from the RACE reads in MiXCR, one entry per CDR3 protein. The data hold around 85,000 distinct CDR3 sequences, with roughly 13% observed a single time. The germline CDR1 and CDR2 sequences are SGHAT and FQNNGV. The V segment lost 7 bases and the J segment 2 bases; nucleotides outside the gene matches: 9. The CDR3 sequence is 15 residues long. Whole-study results and caveats: Alopecia in the donors means their immune response may deviate from healthy people's.

The chain recombines TRBV11-2 with TRBJ2-7; 9 bases fit TRBD2. The material sequenced was whole blood, taken in connection with sensitization to the hapten diphenylcyclopropenone (DPC). The TCR was taken from a woman between 45 and 60 years old with alopecia areata. Some clones in this sample may be carry-over from other donors' samples. CDR3 nucleotides: TGTGCCAGCACCCAGGGACTAGCCCAAACCTACGAGCAGTACTTC. Residues: CASTQGLAQTYEQYF.